The 2 T cell receptor beta chains below come from one sample, sequenced in a study of blood T cell repertoires in COVID-19. Repertoires were generated with immunoSEQ multiplex PCR, while TCRdb's copy carries only in-frame clones and drops some. Of about 150,000 clones listed, roughly four fifths were seen once; the top ten hold around an eighth. Source material: peripheral blood. Receptors originate from an older woman with COVID-19, enrolled during active disease.

V usage is TRBV4-1 and J usage is TRBJ2-2; 7 bases are shared with TRBD1. With 1 base clipped from V and 0 bases from J, the junction kept 2 bases outside the gene matches. Per the germline V gene, CDR1 is MGHRA and CDR2 is YSYEKL. The length of the CDR3 is 16 residues. CDR3 sequence (DNA): TGCGCCAGCAGCCAAGTTGGGACAGCGAACACCGGGGAGCTGTTTTTT. This gives the protein CASSQVGTANTGELFF.

The genes are TRBV7-2 and TRBJ2-5; D is unclear. In germline, CDR1 is SGHTA, CDR2 FQGNSA. Deletions cut 7 bases from V and 7 bases from J, with 13 bases between. The CDR3 contains 12 residues. CDR3 DNA sequence: TGTGCCAGCAACTCTCCTCTAGGGACCCAGTACTTC. This sequence encodes CASNSPLGTQYF.